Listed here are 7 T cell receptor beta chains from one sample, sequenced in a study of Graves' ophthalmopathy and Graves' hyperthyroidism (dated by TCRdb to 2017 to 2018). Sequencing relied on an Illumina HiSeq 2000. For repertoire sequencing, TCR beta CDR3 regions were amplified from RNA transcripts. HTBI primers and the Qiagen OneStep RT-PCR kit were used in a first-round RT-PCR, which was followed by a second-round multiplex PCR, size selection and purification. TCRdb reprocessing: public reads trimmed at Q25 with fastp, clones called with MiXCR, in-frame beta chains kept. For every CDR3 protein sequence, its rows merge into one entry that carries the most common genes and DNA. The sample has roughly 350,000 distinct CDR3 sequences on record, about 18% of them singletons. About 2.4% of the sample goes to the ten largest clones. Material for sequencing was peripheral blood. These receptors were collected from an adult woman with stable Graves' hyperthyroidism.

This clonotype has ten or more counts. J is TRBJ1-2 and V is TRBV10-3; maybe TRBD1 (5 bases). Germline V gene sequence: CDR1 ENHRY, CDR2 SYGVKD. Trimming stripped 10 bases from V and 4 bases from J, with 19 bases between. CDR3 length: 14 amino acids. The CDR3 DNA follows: TGTGCCAACTCCCCTGGGACGGGCGTCTATGGCTACACCTTC. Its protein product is CANSPGTGVYGYTF.

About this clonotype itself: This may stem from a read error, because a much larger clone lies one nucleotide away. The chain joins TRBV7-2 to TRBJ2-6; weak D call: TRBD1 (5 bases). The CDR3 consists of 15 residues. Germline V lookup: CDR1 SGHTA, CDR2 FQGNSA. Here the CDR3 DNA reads TGTGCCAGCAGCGCACAAGACTCTGGGGCCTACGTCCTGACTTTC. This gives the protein CASSAQDSGAYVLTF.

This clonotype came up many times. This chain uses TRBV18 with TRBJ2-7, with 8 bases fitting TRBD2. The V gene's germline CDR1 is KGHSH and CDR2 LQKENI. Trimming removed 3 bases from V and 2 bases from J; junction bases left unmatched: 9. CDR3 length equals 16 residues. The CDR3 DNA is TGTGCCAGCTCACCCCCGGGGGGGGGCTCGACCTACGAGCAGTACTTC. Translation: CASSPPGGGSTYEQYF.

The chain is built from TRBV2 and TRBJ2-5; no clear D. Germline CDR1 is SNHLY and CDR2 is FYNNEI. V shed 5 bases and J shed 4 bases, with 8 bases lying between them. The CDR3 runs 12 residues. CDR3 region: CASSWSPETQYF. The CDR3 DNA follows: TGTGCCAGCAGTTGGTCCCCAGAGACCCAGTACTTC.

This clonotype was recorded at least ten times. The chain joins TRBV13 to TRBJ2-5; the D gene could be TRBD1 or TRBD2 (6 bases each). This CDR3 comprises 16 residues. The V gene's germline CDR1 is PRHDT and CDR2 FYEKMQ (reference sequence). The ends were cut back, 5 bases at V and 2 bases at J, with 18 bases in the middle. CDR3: CASSPPWGAGQETQYF. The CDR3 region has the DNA TGTGCCAGCAGCCCGCCGTGGGGGGCGGGTCAAGAGACCCAGTACTTC.

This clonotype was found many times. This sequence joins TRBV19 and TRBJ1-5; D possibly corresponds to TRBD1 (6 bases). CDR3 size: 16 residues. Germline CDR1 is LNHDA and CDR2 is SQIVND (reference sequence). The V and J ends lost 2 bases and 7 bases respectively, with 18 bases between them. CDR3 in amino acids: CASSIIGTGFGQPQHF. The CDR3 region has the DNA TGTGCCAGTAGTATAATTGGAACAGGGTTTGGGCAGCCCCAGCATTTT.

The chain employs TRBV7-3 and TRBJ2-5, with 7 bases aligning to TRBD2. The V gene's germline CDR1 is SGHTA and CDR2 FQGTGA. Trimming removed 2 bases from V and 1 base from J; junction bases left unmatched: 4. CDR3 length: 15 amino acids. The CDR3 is CASSLWGGIQETQYF. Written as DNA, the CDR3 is TGTGCCAGCAGCTTATGGGGGGGGATCCAAGAGACCCAGTACTTC.